The clone carrying this TCR beta chain was observed many times. The source of the sample is a study of tumor-infiltrating lymphocytes in oesophageal squamous cell carcinoma. TCRdb redid the calling of the PCR reads with MiXCR, one entry per CDR3 protein. Of about 21,000 distinct CDR3 sequences in the sample, 35% to 40% were seen once. The specimen sequenced was esophageal tumor tissue. This TCR was sampled from a male donor with esophageal squamous cell carcinoma.

This chain's CDR3 is CASSLGPSGRGETQYF. In DNA, the CDR3 is TGCGCCAGCAGCTTGGGGCCTAGCGGGAGGGGAGAGACCCAGTACTTC. The chain recombines TRBV5-1 with TRBJ2-5; 12 bases match TRBD2. Trimming removed 0 bases from V and 4 bases from J; junction bases left unmatched: 4. The germline V gene encodes CDR1 SGHRS and CDR2 YFSETQ. This CDR3 is built from 16 residues.